This entry lists 6 T cell receptor beta chains sequenced from one sample in a study of CD8+ T cells in alopecia areata. After pooling, cutaneous lymph node cells were sorted with CD4, CD8alpha, NKG2D, NKG2ACE and other markers. RNA was isolated and reverse transcribed to cDNA, the sequencing template. Assay used: immunoSEQ multiplex PCR; TCRdb lists only in-frame clones, some missing. The sample presents around 290,000 clones, none singletons. The sequenced sample consisted of CD4+ T cells sorted from a lymph node. The receptors were sampled from a C3H/HeJ mouse with alopecia areata. The MHC haplotype of this mouse line is H2-k.

This clone was picked up a small number of times. The listed genes are named as in mouse. The observed sequence ends 4 residues before the CDR3 terminus, with the missing tail filled in from the germline J gene. This chain uses TRBV5 with TRBJ2-5; TRBD1 matches 10 bases. Germline V gene lookup returns CDR1 LGHNA and CDR2 YNLKQL (reference sequence). CDR3 size: 16 residues. The CDR3 is CASSQDKGQGSDTQYF. The sequenced CDR3 bases are TGTGCCAGCAGCCAAGATAAGGGACAGGGGAGTGAC.

A remark on this clone: Mouse gene names and germline throughout. The CDR3 end is not reached by the read, which stops 4 residues before it; the germline J gene fills it in. In the same sample, other DNA sequences code for this CDR3. The chain employs TRBV19 and TRBJ1-2; tentative D call: TRBD1 (6 bases). There are 14 residues in the CDR3. Germline loops: CDR1 FNHDT, CDR2 SITEND (reference sequence). Trimming shortened V by 0 bases and J by 1 base, and 7 bases separated the two germline ends. The covered CDR3 bases are TGTGCCAGCAGTATAGGGGACAAAAACTCC. This sequence encodes CASSIGDKNS. From start to end, the CDR3 is CASSIGDKNSDYTF. Full variable domain (rest looked up from reference TRBV19 and TRBJ1-2): GGIITQTPKFLIGQEGQKLTLKCQQNFNHDTMYWYRQDSGKGLRLIYYSITENDLQKGDLSEGYDASREKKSSFSLTVTSAQKNEMAVFLCASSIGDKNSDYTFGSGTRLLVI.

Remarks on this clone: Each gene name is a mouse one. With the read ending 4 residues before the CDR3 end, the germline J gene is used to fill in that end. The same CDR3 can be traced to other DNA sequences in this sample. The genes are TRBV1 and TRBJ2-4, with 9 bases fitting TRBD2. The germline V gene has CDR1 NSQYPW and CDR2 LRSPGD (reference sequence). The CDR3 has 14 residues. The sequenced CDR3 bases are TGCACCTGCAGTGCCGACTGGGGGAAAAAC. This codes for CTCSADWGKN. From start to end, the CDR3 is CTCSADWGKNTLYF.

As to this clone: The germline and genes are mouse ones. The read is 4 residues too short to cover the CDR3 end, so that end is filled in from the germline J gene. This CDR3 is also generated by other DNA sequences in the sample. The gene calls are TRBV1 and TRBJ2-7; 10 nucleotides align to TRBD1. Germline CDR1 NSQYPW, CDR2 LRSPGD (reference sequence). CDR3 length equals 15 residues. Trimming cost V 2 bases and J 1 base; bases outside gene matches: 2. CDR3 DNA, as far as it was read: TGCACCTGCAGTGCAAGACAGGGGGCATCCTAT. It translates to CTCSARQGASY. Given in full, the CDR3 is CTCSARQGASYEQYF.

This clone was picked up a small number of times. The gene names here belong to mouse. From the germline J gene comes the end of the CDR3, since the read stops 4 residues before it. The V gene is TRBV1, the J gene TRBJ2-3; the match to TRBD2 covers 10 bases. The ends lost 6 bases at V and 2 bases at J; junction bases unmatched: 5. Germline V CDR1 and CDR2: NSQYPW, LRSPGD (reference sequence). The CDR3 has 15 amino acids. The CDR3 bases that were read are TGCACCTGCAGCCTGGGGGGGCGCGATGCAGAA. Amino acid sequence: CTCSLGGRDAE. The full CDR3 protein reads CTCSLGGRDAETLYF.

A word on this clone: Gene and germline names: mouse. Sequencing ends 3 residues short of the CDR3 end; the germline J gene provides the rest. The chain joins TRBV1 to TRBJ1-6; 7 positions agree with TRBD1. TRBJ1-6 is placed among ORFs of uncertain function. Germline assignment: CDR1 NSQYPW and CDR2 LRSPGD (reference sequence). The CDR3 is made up of 16 amino acids. The V gene end was trimmed by 3 bases and the J gene end by 0 bases; junction bases not matched to a gene: 2. CDR3 amino acids: CTCSAHRGSYNSPLYF. The sequenced part of the CDR3 DNA is TGCACCTGCAGTGCCCACAGGGGTTCCTATAATTCGCCC.